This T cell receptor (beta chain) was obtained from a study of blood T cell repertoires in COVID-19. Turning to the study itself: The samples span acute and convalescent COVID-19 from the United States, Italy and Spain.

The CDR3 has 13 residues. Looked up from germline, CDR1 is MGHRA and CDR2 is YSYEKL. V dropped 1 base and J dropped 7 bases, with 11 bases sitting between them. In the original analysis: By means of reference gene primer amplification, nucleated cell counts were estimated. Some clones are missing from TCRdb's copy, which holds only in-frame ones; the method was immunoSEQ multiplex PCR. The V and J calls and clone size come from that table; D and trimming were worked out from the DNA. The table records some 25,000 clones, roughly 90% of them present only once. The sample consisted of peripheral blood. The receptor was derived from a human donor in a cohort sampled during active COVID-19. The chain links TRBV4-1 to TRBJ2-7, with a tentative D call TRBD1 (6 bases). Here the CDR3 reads CASSQVQGWEQYF. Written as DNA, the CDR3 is TGCGCCAGCAGCCAAGTCCAGGGGTGGGAGCAGTACTTC.